One T cell receptor (beta chain) is described in this entry. Its antigen is still unknown. Qualities for individual bases were not recorded, and no much larger clone is one base off. The sample carries other DNA sequences with the same CDR3. This sample is part of a study of a mutant IDH1 vaccine in newly diagnosed glioma (dated by TCRdb to the early 2020s). Regarding the study in general: Eight vaccinations were administered to patients in weeks 1, 3, 5, 7, 11, 15, 19 and 23, corresponding to visits V03 through V10. Vaccination was initiated 4-6 weeks after radiotherapy alone, or concurrently with temozolomide cycles in the chemotherapy-containing groups. Of the roughly 32 patients who were treated, about 62% were male and approximately 38% were female, and the mean age was roughly 40 years. Before enrollment, patients had received standard therapy of radiotherapy alone, temozolomide alone, or radiochemotherapy with temozolomide; most received the combination. Peripheral blood was collected at six visits: V03 (baseline), V05, V07, V10, V12 and V13. Longitudinal TCRB deep sequencing was performed for about two dozen treated patients wherever samples were available for exploratory analyses. What the research found in general, with its limitations: Vaccine-induced immune responses across multiple MHC alleles were detected in approximately 94% of patients. Changes in the top peripheral T cell clonotypes picked up by TCRB sequencing did not appear to be linked to pseudoprogression. PBMC samples for TCRB deep sequencing were selected based on availability. The authors noted that analyses of patient blood samples could not be reproduced because of sample limitations.

The intended sense of this specimen's time point label: week 5, during vaccination. A 20-mer mutant IDH1 peptide at 300 micrograms in Montanide made up each vaccine dose, which was injected subcutaneously together with topical imiquimod. Newly diagnosed WHO grade 3 or 4 IDH1-mutant astrocytomas showing loss of nuclear ATRX were present in the donors. The samples were drawn from NOA16, a multicentre, single-arm, open-label phase I trial in Germany that tested a mutant IDH1 peptide vaccine in humans for the first time. Genomic DNA for TCRB sequencing was isolated from EDTA blood with the DNeasy Blood and Tissue Kit. Receptor libraries were prepared by the immunoSEQ multiplex PCR assay. The hsTCRB Kit was used according to the manufacturer's protocol to amplify rearranged TCR beta chain sequences. Sequencing of TCRB libraries was carried out on an Illumina MiSeq. Per the original workflow: Demultiplexing, trimming and gene mapping were performed with the kit vendor's proprietary platform. In its TCRdb copy, this immuneACCESS table keeps in-frame sequences only and misses some clones. Where compared with another copy, unresolved V genes explain less than half of these, and the others have no known cause. The V and J calls and the clone size are those of that table, but D and trimming were determined from the DNA. For this sample there are about 51,000 clones; around 80% appear just once. Roughly 5.2% of the sample belongs to the ten largest clones.

The junction shows trimming of 0 bases on V and 3 bases on J, and the gene matches do not reach 3 bases of it. The germline V gene gives CDR1 as SGHTA and CDR2 as FQGNSA. The CDR3 numbers 16 residues from cysteine through phenylalanine. The sequence is cut down to CDR3 DNA, 48 bases in frame from base 1. This material consisted of PBMCs, taken from a glioma patient whose treatment included an IDH1 peptide vaccine. The sequence was collected from a man aged 50-60 years with glioma. The rearrangement joined TRBV7-2 to TRBJ1-5; 9 middle bases align to TRBD1. The bases read TGTGCCAGCAGCTTAGCGGGACAGGGCCCCAATCAGCCCCAGCATTTT. Translated, this is CASSLAGQGPNQPQHF.